This TCR beta chain was identified during a study of blood T cell repertoires in COVID-19. Study as a whole: The United States, Italy and Spain were the sources of the acute and convalescent COVID-19 samples.

This CDR3 has 11 residues. Trimming shortened V by 6 bases and J by 10 bases, and 10 bases separated the two germline ends. Authors' data handling: Counts of nucleated cells, estimated from reference gene primer amplification, were obtained. The data were produced by immunoSEQ multiplex PCR, yet TCRdb's version contains in-frame clones alone and is incomplete. For V, J and clone size, that table is used; D and trimming come from the DNA. The top ten clones hold around 12% of a sample with roughly 200,000 clones, approximately 90% of them seen once. Input material: peripheral blood. The chain is built from TRBV12-3 or TRBV12-4 and TRBJ1-5; TRBD1 is a possible D gene (6 bases). The source of this sequence is a young woman who had recovered from COVID-19. This CDR3 is CASSETGPQHF. In DNA form, the CDR3 reads TGTGCCAGCAGCGAGACAGGACCCCAGCATTTT.